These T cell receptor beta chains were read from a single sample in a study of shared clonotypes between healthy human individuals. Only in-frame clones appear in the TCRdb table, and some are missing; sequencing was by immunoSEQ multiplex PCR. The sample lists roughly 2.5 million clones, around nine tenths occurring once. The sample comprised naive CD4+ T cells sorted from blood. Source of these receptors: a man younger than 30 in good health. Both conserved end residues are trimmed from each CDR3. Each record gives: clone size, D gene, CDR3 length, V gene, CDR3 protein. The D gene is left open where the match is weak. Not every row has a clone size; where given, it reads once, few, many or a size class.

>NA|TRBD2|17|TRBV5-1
ASSRLRSGTSGSRETQY
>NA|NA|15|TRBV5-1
ASSFKERVSNTGELF
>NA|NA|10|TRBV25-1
ASRLLSGAQY
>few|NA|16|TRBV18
ASSPRLGGTDGTSPLH
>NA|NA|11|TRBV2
ASSDSRLYGYT
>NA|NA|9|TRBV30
AWSRADTQY
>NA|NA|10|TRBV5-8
ASSLFGDGYT
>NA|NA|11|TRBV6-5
ASSRTTGLTQY
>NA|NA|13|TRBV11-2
ASSLGPDRYYGYT
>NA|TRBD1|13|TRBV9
ASSVEGQRNYGYT
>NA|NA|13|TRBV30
AWTGSDRIPYEQY
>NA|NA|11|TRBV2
ASSGSYNQPQH
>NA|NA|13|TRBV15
ATSRDITMNTEAF
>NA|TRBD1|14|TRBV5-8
ASSIRMTGIVYEQY
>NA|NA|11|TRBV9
ASSVDGPDTQY
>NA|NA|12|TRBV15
ATSRDGVNQPQH
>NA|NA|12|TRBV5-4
ASSSQKVGYEQY
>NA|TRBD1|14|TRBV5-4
ASSLGVGQVYNEQF
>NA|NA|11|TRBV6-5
ASSYSVQETQY
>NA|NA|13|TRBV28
ASSPPGLYTDTQY
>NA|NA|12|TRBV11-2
ASSLSGLSYEQY
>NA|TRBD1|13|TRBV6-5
ASSLRTGWPDEQY
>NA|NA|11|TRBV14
ASSHTIGAEAF
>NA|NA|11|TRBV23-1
ASKGKRLGCYT
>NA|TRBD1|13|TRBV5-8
ASSSFDREDQPQH
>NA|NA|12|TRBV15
ATSRSRTVYGYT
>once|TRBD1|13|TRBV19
ASSTGGQGVQPQH
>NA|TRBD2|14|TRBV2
ASRASGRGLSDIQY
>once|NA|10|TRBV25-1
ASNSGVYGYT
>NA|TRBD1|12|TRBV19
ASSIWGQNYGYT
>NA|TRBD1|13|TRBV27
ASSLEWTGGNTIY
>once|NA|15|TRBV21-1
ASSKGDRGLSNQPQH
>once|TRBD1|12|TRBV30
AWGWTGIVGELF
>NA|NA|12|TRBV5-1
ASNHGDNTGELF